The clone carrying this TCR beta chain was observed a handful of times. Generated by immunoSEQ multiplex PCR, the TCRdb table keeps only in-frame clones and is missing some. There are 61,000 or so clones in the sample; roughly 88% occur only once, and about 5% lies in the top ten. The record originates from a study of T cells in localized non-small cell lung cancer. This CDR3 is 15 amino acids long. The V gene's germline CDR1 is SGDLS and CDR2 YYNGEE. Trimming shortened V by 2 bases and J by 0 bases, and 12 bases separated the two germline ends. V gene TRBV9 combines with J gene TRBJ2-7; D might be TRBD1 (5 bases). The receptor was derived from a woman between 35 and 70 years old with stage I lung adenocarcinoma. Sequences were derived from peripheral blood, sampled before any cancer treatment. The CDR3 region has the DNA TGTGCCAGCAGCGTTGACAGTATCACCTCCTACGAGCAGTACTTC. The encoded protein is CASSVDSITSYEQYF.